One and the same sample provided the 25 T cell receptor beta chains below, sequenced in a study of blood T cells in healthy people across ages (dated by TCRdb to between 2015 and 2016). The method behind the library was 5' RACE. The reads were generated on an Illumina HiSeq 2500. A second PCR of about 7 to 12 cycles was performed with a sample-barcoded 5' primer and a J-beta primer mix. TCRdb reran the public reads through fastp at Q25 and MiXCR, keeping productive beta chains. Each CDR3 protein appears once, grouped with its most common genes and DNA. This sample gives 550,000 to 700,000 distinct CDR3 sequences in total; about 25% of them show up just once. The ten largest account for roughly 20% of the sample. The specimen was blood. The source of these receptors is a woman aged 70-85 years in good health.

V and J are TRBV6-2 or TRBV6-3 and TRBJ2-7; tentatively, D is TRBD2 (7 bases). This CDR3 spans 15 amino acids. The germline gives CDR1 MNHEY, CDR2 SVGEGT. V gave up 2 bases and J gave up 0 bases, with 11 bases separating them. This CDR3 reads CASSYRGAHSYEQYF. The CDR3 coding sequence is TGTGCCAGCAGTTACCGGGGGGCCCACTCCTACGAGCAGTACTTC.

V is TRBV3-1 and J is TRBJ2-7; D could derive from TRBD1 or TRBD2 (6 bases each). The CDR3 is 15 residues long. Germline lookup yields CDR1 LGHDT and CDR2 YNNKEL (reference sequence). The V gene lost 4 bases and the J gene lost 4 bases, with 17 bases spanning the gap. CDR3 sequence: CASSLAEGGKYEQYF. CDR3 in DNA: TGTGCCAGCAGCCTAGCGGAGGGGGGCAAATACGAGCAGTACTTC.

The V and J genes are TRBV5-1 and TRBJ2-5; 12 bases are a match to TRBD2. Germline V gene lookup returns CDR1 SGHRS and CDR2 YFSETQ. V trimming: 0 bases; J trimming: 0 bases; junction bases outside the gene matches: 6. CDR3 length: 18 residues. CDR3 protein: CASSLASTSGGYQETQYF. In DNA form, the CDR3 reads TGCGCCAGCAGCTTGGCCTCCACTAGCGGGGGGTACCAAGAGACCCAGTACTTC. The variable domain in full, completed from reference TRBV5-1 and TRBJ2-5, reads KAGVTQTPRYLIKTRGQQVTLSCSPISGHRSVSWYQQTPGQGLQFLFEYFSETQRNKGNFPGRFSGRQFSNSRSEMNVSTLELGDSALYLCASSLASTSGGYQETQYFGPGTRLLVL.

This clonotype has a single count. The chain has TRBV7-8 and TRBJ1-1; 7 bases are shared with TRBD1. CDR3 size: 16 residues. V shed 11 bases and J 2 bases; nucleotides not matched to a gene: 17. Germline CDR1 SGHVS, CDR2 FQNEAQ. This CDR3 reads CAGRERSTGINTEAFF. CDR3 DNA sequence: TGTGCCGGCCGGGAGAGGTCGACAGGGATCAACACTGAAGCTTTCTTT.

The chain employs TRBV7-8 and TRBJ1-4; D unclear. V gave up 0 bases and J gave up 7 bases, with 15 bases separating them. Germline CDR1 reads SGHVS; CDR2 reads FQNEAQ. The CDR3 has 16 amino acids. The CDR3 sequence: CASSLAGSPGSEKLFF. In DNA, the CDR3 is TGTGCCAGCAGCTTAGCAGGTAGCCCGGGATCTGAAAAACTGTTTTTT.

Of note for this clonotype: Since a much larger clone is just one base distant, this may be a read error. J is TRBJ1-2 and V is TRBV20-1; unclear D gene. Germline loops: CDR1 DFQATT, CDR2 SNEGSKA (reference sequence). The CDR3 loop spans 13 amino acids. CDR3 sequence: CSADGRFNYGHTF. The CDR3 region has the DNA TGCAGTGCCGACGGACGGTTCAACTATGGCCACACCTTC.

The chain couples TRBV5-1 to TRBJ2-3, with a weak D call TRBD2 (6 bases). The V gene's germline CDR1 is SGHRS and CDR2 YFSETQ. This CDR3 spans 13 amino acids. With 4 bases removed from V and 7 bases from J, the gap between germline ends came to 13 bases. The CDR3 sequence: CASSGGDPNTQYF. Written as DNA, the CDR3 is TGCGCCAGCAGCGGCGGGGATCCCAATACGCAGTATTTT.

This clonotype has a handful of counts. This chain joins TRBV5-1 and TRBJ2-6, with TRBD2 matching over 8 bases. The CDR3 covers 14 residues. CDR1 and CDR2 (germline): SGHRS, YFSETQ. Germline trimming cut 6 bases from V and 6 bases from J; bases unmatched to any gene: 5. In DNA form, the CDR3 reads TGCGCCAGCAAAGTGACTAGCGCGGCCAACGTCCTGACTTTC. It translates to CASKVTSAANVLTF.

The chain carries TRBV12-5 and TRBJ2-7; a possible D gene is TRBD2 (6 bases). The CDR3 has 14 residues. Germline values: CDR1 LGHNT, CDR2 FRNRAP. V was pared by 7 bases and J by 0 bases, with 13 bases between. As DNA, the CDR3 is TGTGCTAGTGCGGTTAGCGGAAGCTCCTACGAGCAGTACTTC. Translation gives CASAVSGSSYEQYF.

The chain has TRBV2 and TRBJ2-3; D is undetermined. Germline V CDR1 and CDR2: SNHLY, FYNNEI. The CDR3 totals 13 residues. V was clipped by 4 bases and J by 0 bases, with 5 bases between them. The CDR3 sequence is CASSAYSTDTQYF. The CDR3 DNA sequence: TGTGCCAGCAGTGCGTACAGCACAGATACGCAGTATTTT.

This clonotype was observed a handful of times. J is TRBJ2-5 and V is TRBV10-3; no definite D call. This CDR3 has 13 residues. V lost 3 bases to trimming and J lost 2 bases, with 7 bases between them. Germline lookup yields CDR1 ENHRY and CDR2 SYGVKD. CDR3 protein: CAISDLAQETQYF. CDR3 coding DNA: TGTGCCATCAGTGATTTGGCTCAAGAGACCCAGTACTTC.

This clonotype occurred once. The V gene is TRBV3-1, the J gene TRBJ2-7, with D perhaps matching TRBD2 (6 bases). The CDR3 has 13 amino acids. Germline values: CDR1 LGHDT, CDR2 YNNKEL (reference sequence). V was clipped by 0 bases and J by 5 bases, with 8 bases between them. CDR3 sequence reads: CASSQDWRDEQYF. DNA of the CDR3: TGTGCCAGCAGCCAAGACTGGAGGGACGAGCAGTACTTC.

Many counts were recorded for this clonotype. V is TRBV7-2 and J is TRBJ2-5; 9 bases are a match to TRBD2. Germline V lookup: CDR1 SGHTA, CDR2 FQGNSA. The ends lost 4 bases at V and 0 bases at J; junction bases unmatched: 3. The CDR3 has 15 amino acids. CDR3 amino acids: CASSSRGGDQETQYF. The CDR3 DNA follows: TGTGCCAGCAGCTCCCGCGGGGGGGACCAAGAGACCCAGTACTTC.

This chain connects TRBV20-1 to TRBJ1-5; TRBD1 matches at 8 bases. The germline V gene encodes CDR1 DFQATT and CDR2 SNEGSKA (reference sequence). The CDR3 contains 14 residues. V lost 5 bases, J lost 7 bases, and 10 bases stayed unmatched. CDR3 sequence (DNA): TGCAGTGCTCTATCGGACAGGGTCGAACAGCCCCAGCATTTT. It translates to CSALSDRVEQPQHF.

This clonotype occurred a few times. CDR3 residues: CASSFGGENIQYF. The CDR3, as DNA: TGTGCCAGCAGCTTCGGGGGTGAAAACATTCAGTACTTC. This rearrangement joins TRBV7-8 to TRBJ2-4, with D tentatively TRBD2 (6 bases). V dropped 3 bases and J dropped 5 bases, with 8 bases sitting between them. From germline, CDR1 is SGHVS and CDR2 FQNEAQ. The CDR3 length is 13 residues.

This chain connects TRBV20-1 to TRBJ2-5; D unresolved. The V end was cut by 3 bases, the J end by 2 bases, with 10 bases between. Germline lookup yields CDR1 DFQATT and CDR2 SNEGSKA (reference sequence). This CDR3 region has 13 residues. DNA for the CDR3: TGCAGTGCTAGGGGTCAGAGGCAAGAGACCCAGTACTTC. Translation gives CSARGQRQETQYF.

V gene TRBV16 combines with J gene TRBJ2-5; D is unresolved. Trimming took 1 base from V and 3 from J, leaving 12 bases between them. CDR1 is KGHSY and CDR2 is FQNENV in the germline V gene. The CDR3 length is 15 residues. The CDR3: CASSQLVLGEETQYF. The CDR3 nucleotides are TGTGCCAGCAGCCAATTAGTCCTCGGTGAAGAGACCCAGTACTTC.

The genes are TRBV7-2 and TRBJ2-5, with D possibly TRBD1 on 5 matching bases. CDR3 length: 15 residues. V was trimmed by 1 base and J by 7 bases, leaving 16 bases between them. Germline assignment: CDR1 SGHTA and CDR2 FQGNSA. The CDR3 DNA reads TGTGCCAGCAGCTTAGGGGTTAGGCAGGGTGGGACCCAGTACTTC. Translation: CASSLGVRQGGTQYF. Full variable domain (outside the CDR3, taken from reference TRBV7-2 and TRBJ2-5): GAGVSQSPSNKVTEKGKDVELRCDPISGHTALYWYRQSLGQGLEFLIYFQGNSAPDKSGLPSDRFSAERTGGSVSTLTIQRTQQEDSAVYLCASSLGVRQGGTQYFGPGTRLLVL.

This clonotype was seen more than once but under ten times. V usage is TRBV5-1 and J usage is TRBJ1-2; 7 nucleotides match TRBD1. Per germline, CDR1 SGHRS and CDR2 YFSETQ. Trimming removed 4 bases from V and 5 bases from J; junction bases left unmatched: 11. The length of the CDR3 is 15 residues. In DNA form, the CDR3 reads TGCGCCAGCAGCCTAACAGGGGAAGTTGTGTATGGCTACACCTTC. It is translated as CASSLTGEVVYGYTF.

This clonotype showed up just a few times. The V call is TRBV4-2, the J call TRBJ2-2, with D perhaps assigned TRBD1 or TRBD2 (5 bases each). Germline lookup yields CDR1 LGHNA and CDR2 YNFKEQ. This CDR3 has 15 residues. V dropped 0 bases and J dropped 6 bases, with 11 bases sitting between them. This chain's CDR3 is CASSQDLGEAGELFF. In DNA, the CDR3 is TGTGCCAGCAGCCAAGATCTGGGGGAAGCCGGGGAGCTGTTTTTT.

This clonotype was observed a handful of times. The V call is TRBV20-1, the J call TRBJ1-5; no reliable D call. CDR1 DFQATT and CDR2 SNEGSKA come from the germline V gene (reference sequence). Deletions cut 3 bases from V and 5 bases from J, with 14 bases between. This CDR3 has 14 residues. The DNA of the CDR3 is TGCAGTGCTAGTGAAATGGGCGGGGATCAGCCCCAGCATTTT. Its translation is CSASEMGGDQPQHF.

The chain recombines TRBV29-1 with TRBJ1-2, with 7 bases lining up with TRBD1. CDR1 and CDR2 from the germline V gene are SQVTM and ANQGSEA. The junction had 5 bases not matched to a gene; V was cut back by 6 bases and J by 4 bases. The CDR3 is 12 amino acids. CDR3 loop: CSVGDSGYGYTF. The CDR3 DNA follows: TGCAGCGTCGGGGACAGTGGCTATGGCTACACCTTC.

The chain employs TRBV20-1 and TRBJ2-5; TRBD1 matches 7 bases. Germline values: CDR1 DFQATT, CDR2 SNEGSKA (reference sequence). The V gene end was trimmed by 7 bases and the J gene end by 2 bases; junction bases not matched to a gene: 10. This CDR3 is 14 amino acids long. The CDR3, as DNA: TGCAGTGTCAACAGGGGACCTTCTCAAGAGACCCAGTACTTC. The encoded protein is CSVNRGPSQETQYF.

This clonotype was counted only a few times. The rearrangement uses TRBV30 and TRBJ1-6, with no clear D. Germline V gene data show CDR1 as GTSNPN and CDR2 as SVGIG (reference sequence). CDR3 length equals 14 residues. With 1 base removed from V and 8 bases from J, the gap between germline ends came to 12 bases. DNA of the CDR3: TGTGCCTGGAGTGAAAGGAACCCCTATTCACCCCTCCACTTT. Residues: CAWSERNPYSPLHF.

The gene calls are TRBV7-2 and TRBJ1-2, with D hard to call. Germline V gene lookup returns CDR1 SGHTA and CDR2 FQGNSA. V was trimmed by 2 bases and J by 7 bases, leaving 11 bases between them. CDR3 length: 13 amino acids. The CDR3, as DNA: TGTGCCAGCAGCTTATGGGAGACGGGTGGCTACACCTTC. Translated, it gives CASSLWETGGYTF.